The present entry profiles one TCR beta chain with its context. Antigen unknown. The sample comes from a study of cytomegalovirus exposure and HLA in healthy donors. Study-level background: Earlier results showed 90 million to 130 million unique TCR beta sequences derived from around 170 million T cells.

Study-level points and caveats: With later analysis, a missense DCLRE1C variant became linked to TCR beta V- and J-gene trimming. Among donors in an Asian-associated ancestry cluster, a later analysis reportedly found fewer N-insertions than the roughly 680-donor mean. As was reported, the HLA-A and HLA-B alleles of most subjects were accurately predicted from TCR beta sequences.

PCR was performed using 60 Vbeta and 13 Jbeta primers. TCRdb's table, derived via immunoSEQ multiplex PCR, lists solely in-frame clones and lacks some. The sample holds around 99,000 clones, roughly 67% seen once. Germline CDR1 reads SNHLY; CDR2 reads FYNNEI. This CDR3 contains 12 residues. The ends were cut back, 5 bases at V and 3 bases at J, with 8 bases in the middle. Sequencing was performed on PBMCs. This sequence joins TRBV2 and TRBJ2-7; D not certain. The sequence came from a man aged 40-49 years in good health and CMV-seronegative. CDR3 residues: CASSLTGYEQYF. The CDR3 DNA follows: TGTGCCAGCAGTTTAACTGGCTACGAGCAGTACTTC.